This T cell receptor (beta chain) was documented in a study of control samples from healthy donors and cancer patients. The CDR3 is made up of 13 amino acids. Germline V gene data show CDR1 as LNHDA and CDR2 as SQIVND (reference sequence). V lost 7 bases and J 10 bases, leaving 14 bases between the germline ends. Produced via immunoSEQ multiplex PCR; TCRdb's table is partial and in-frame only. The table lists 110,000 or so clones, 80% to 90% of them singletons. The V call is TRBV19, the J call TRBJ1-6; D not resolved. This sequence originates from a man under 40 in good health. The sequenced sample consisted of blood. The CDR3 nucleotides read TGTGCCAGTACCGACGGGTATGGGTCACCCCTCCACTTT. Protein product: CASTDGYGSPLHF.